This T cell receptor beta chain appears in the sequencing data of a study of T cell responses to AZD1222 COVID-19 vaccine. Study findings and constraints: Among spike-specific TCRs, nearly half reportedly target unmutated variant regions. After the peak T cell response, and only then, were repertoires sampled. Following two doses of AZD1222, Spike-specific TCR breadth and depth rose.

Produced via immunoSEQ multiplex PCR; TCRdb's table is partial and in-frame only. Found here are nearly 110,000 clones, 87% of them singletons; the top ten hold around 5%. Germline lookup yields CDR1 LGHDT and CDR2 YNNKEL (reference sequence). V lost 1 base, J lost 9 bases, and 16 bases lay in between. The CDR3 is 15 amino acids. This clone was found once. Its target is unknown. Sequencing used peripheral blood, obtained 28 days after the second AZD1222 dose. The clonotype originates from an adult who received the AZD1222 COVID-19 vaccine. V and J are TRBV3-1 (or the pseudogene TRBV3-2) and TRBJ2-1, with a possible D match to TRBD2 (5 bases). The CDR3 DNA is TGTGCCAGCAGCCAAGGCTTCGGTCCGGCGGGTGAGCAGTTCTTC. It specifies CASSQGFGPAGEQFF.